What follows are 20 T cell receptor beta chains derived from one specimen sequenced in a study of T cells in Graves' hyperthyroidism and ophthalmopathy. Amplification of TCR beta CDR3 regions was performed using RNA transcripts as template. RT-PCR in the first round (using the HTBI primer set) targeted the TCR CDR3. One entry per CDR3 protein, called by TCRdb with MiXCR from the multiplex PCR reads. The data contain 300,000 or so distinct CDR3 sequences, around 20% of them seen just once; the ten biggest clones take up 50%. Material: blood. The origin of the receptors is a woman aged 45-60 years with Graves' hyperthyroidism.

In its sample, this clonotype was seen many times. This chain links TRBV2 with TRBJ1-3; TRBD1 is a possible D gene (5 bases). This CDR3 comprises 12 residues. Germline assignment: CDR1 SNHLY and CDR2 FYNNEI. The V and J ends lost 7 bases and 9 bases respectively, with 13 bases between them. The CDR3 is CASNQGRGTIYF. The CDR3 DNA reads TGTGCCAGCAACCAGGGACGGGGCACCATATATTTT.

The chain is built from TRBV20-1 and TRBJ2-7; D is undetermined. CDR1 is DFQATT and CDR2 is SNEGSKA in the germline V gene (reference sequence). The ends were cut back, 2 bases at V and 1 base at J, with 9 bases in the middle. The length of the CDR3 is 13 residues. The CDR3 sequence is CSARWAKSYEQYF. CDR3 nucleotide sequence: TGCAGTGCTAGATGGGCCAAATCCTACGAGCAGTACTTC.

This clonotype was observed many times. CDR3 amino acids: CSASLEISNQPQHF. The DNA for the CDR3 is TGCAGTGCTAGCCTGGAGATTAGCAATCAGCCCCAGCATTTT. The rearrangement links TRBV20-1 to TRBJ1-5; D gene unclear. V lost 3 bases and J 0 bases, leaving 9 bases between the germline ends. From germline, CDR1 is DFQATT and CDR2 SNEGSKA (reference sequence). The CDR3 spans 14 residues.

The chain uses TRBV15 and TRBJ2-1; D gene ambiguous. The CDR3 is made up of 14 amino acids. V gave up 1 base and J gave up 13 bases, with 17 bases separating them. Germline V gives CDR1 LNHNV, CDR2 YYDKDF (reference sequence). The CDR3, as DNA: TGTGCCACCAGCAGAGGGTCCACTGGGGAAAGACAGTTCTTC. Translated, it gives CATSRGSTGERQFF.

In regard to this clonotype: A single base separates this from a much larger clone, so it may be a read error. V and J are TRBV6-2 or TRBV6-3 and TRBJ2-5, with TRBD1 identical over 9 bases. CDR1 is MNHEY and CDR2 is SVGEGT in the germline V gene. The CDR3 totals 16 residues. The CDR3 here is CAISKRDRDGQEAQYF. The CDR3 DNA reads TGTGCCATCAGTAAACGGGACAGGGACGGACAAGAGGCCCAGTACTTC.

This clonotype showed up just a few times. V and J are TRBV18 and TRBJ2-1; D gene unclear. The CDR3 runs to 15 residues. V lost 2 bases, J lost 6 bases, and 14 bases lay in between. Germline loops: CDR1 KGHSH, CDR2 LQKENI. This CDR3 is CASSPGVVPGNEQFF. The CDR3 DNA sequence: TGTGCCAGCTCACCAGGTGTGGTCCCCGGCAATGAGCAGTTCTTC. The whole variable domain, remainder taken from reference TRBV18 and TRBJ2-1, is NAGVMQNPRHLVRRRGQEARLRCSPMKGHSHVYWYRQLPEEGLKFMVYLQKENIIDESGMPKERFSAEFPKEGPSILRIQQVVRGDSAAYFCASSPGVVPGNEQFFGPGTRLTVL.

CDR3 sequence reads: CASKGTGLTQETQYF. In nucleotides, the CDR3 is TGTGCCAGCAAAGGGACAGGGCTTACTCAAGAGACCCAGTACTTC. The chain has TRBV2 and TRBJ2-5; 9 bases agree with TRBD1. CDR1 SNHLY and CDR2 FYNNEI come from the germline V gene. The J segment lost 2 bases and the V segment lost 7 bases, leaving 8 bases of the junction unmatched. This CDR3 is built from 15 residues.

Ten or more counts support this clonotype. The chain has TRBV30 and TRBJ1-2; 7 nucleotides match TRBD1. The CDR3 has 12 residues. CDR1 and CDR2 (germline): GTSNPN, SVGIG (reference sequence). In nucleotides, the CDR3 is TGTGCTGTTCAGGGGGGAGGATATGGCTACACCTTC. Encoded protein: CAVQGGGYGYTF.

The table lists this clonotype with many counts. The rearrangement uses TRBV11-2 and TRBJ1-1; no definite D call. Germline V gives CDR1 SGHAT, CDR2 FQNNGV. This CDR3 is built from 15 residues. The germline V and J ends were trimmed by 6 bases and 1 base, with 15 bases remaining between them. The CDR3 nucleotides are TGTGCCAGCAGGCCCGGAAGGCAGACGAACACTGAAGCTTTCTTT. Translation gives CASRPGRQTNTEAFF.

This clonotype has more than one count but fewer than ten. The chain has TRBV7-8 and TRBJ2-2; possible D gene TRBD1, 6 bases. Trimming shortened V by 1 base and J by 5 bases, and 17 bases separated the two germline ends. The V gene's germline CDR1 is SGHVS and CDR2 FQNEAQ. The CDR3 is made up of 17 amino acids. The chain's CDR3 is CASSLGPRGLGTGELFF. The CDR3 bases are TGTGCCAGCAGCTTAGGTCCCAGGGGTTTGGGAACCGGGGAGCTGTTTTTT.

The chain is built from TRBV28 and TRBJ1-1, with unresolved D. Germline CDR1 and CDR2: MDHEN and SYDVKM. The germline V and J ends were trimmed by 5 bases and 12 bases, with 16 bases remaining between them. The length of the CDR3 is 12 residues. CDR3 residues: CASSTGKAWTFF. The CDR3 nucleotides read TGTGCCAGCAGTACCGGGAAAGCGTGGACTTTCTTT.

The rearrangement uses TRBV5-1 and TRBJ2-3; D may be TRBD2 (5 bases). Trimming cost V 2 bases and J 2 bases, with 12 bases left between them. CDR1 SGHRS and CDR2 YFSETQ come from the germline V gene. This CDR3 is built from 15 residues. CDR3 residues: CASSLEADFTDTQYF. CDR3 DNA: TGCGCCAGCAGCTTAGAAGCGGACTTCACAGATACGCAGTATTTT.

This clonotype showed up many times. This rearrangement joins TRBV5-4 to TRBJ1-5, with 9 nucleotides matching TRBD1. CDR3 size: 15 residues. Losses at the gene ends were 2 bases for V and 2 bases for J; bases not matched to a gene: 2. CDR1 SGHNT and CDR2 YYREEE come from the germline V gene (reference sequence). CDR3 nucleotide sequence: TGTGCCAGCAGCTTACAGGGGGCTGGCAATCAGCCCCAGCATTTT. This codes for CASSLQGAGNQPQHF.

The rearrangement uses TRBV6-1 and TRBJ2-6, with a weak D call TRBD2 (6 bases). Germline V CDR1 and CDR2: MNHNS, SASEGT. This CDR3 comprises 15 residues. Trimming removed 6 bases from V and 0 bases from J, with 9 bases in between. The CDR3 DNA is TGTGCCAGCAGGCCGGGGGTCTCTGGGGCCAACGTCCTGACTTTC. Translating gives CASRPGVSGANVLTF.

This clonotype was detected many times. The V gene is TRBV3-1, the J gene TRBJ1-2; D is uncertain. Between the trimmed V and J ends, which lost 2 bases and 1 base, there was a span of 2 bases. The CDR3 spans 12 residues. CDR1 is LGHDT and CDR2 is YNNKEL in the germline V gene (reference sequence). The CDR3 sequence is CASSQNNYGYTF. The CDR3 nucleotides are TGTGCCAGCAGCCAAAATAACTATGGCTACACCTTC. Variable domain in full (rest from reference TRBV3-1 and TRBJ1-2): DTAVSQTPKYLVTQMGNDKSIKCEQNLGHDTMYWYKQDSKKFLKIMFSYNNKELIINETVPNRFSPKSPDKAHLNLHINSLELGDSAVYFCASSQNNYGYTFGSGTRLTVV.

This clonotype was detected a few times. The CDR3 sequence: CASSQSAGELFF. Written as DNA, the CDR3 is TGTGCCAGCAGCCAATCAGCCGGGGAGCTGTTTTTT. The chain combines TRBV3-1 with TRBJ2-2; D not resolved. The CDR3 has 12 amino acids. The V gene's germline CDR1 is LGHDT and CDR2 YNNKEL (reference sequence). V lost 2 bases and J lost 6, with 4 bases in between.

This clonotype appeared a few times. V and J are TRBV29-1 and TRBJ2-2, with D tentatively TRBD2 (6 bases). This CDR3 spans 14 amino acids. CDR1 is SQVTM and CDR2 is ANQGSEA in the germline V gene. Trimming took 4 bases from V and 4 from J, leaving 13 bases between them. The CDR3 reads CSVGPGVSTGELFF. The CDR3 DNA is TGCAGCGTTGGCCCGGGAGTTTCCACCGGGGAGCTGTTTTTT.

This clonotype was picked up many times. V and J are TRBV2 and TRBJ2-7, with TRBD2 matching 11 bases. The CDR3 contains 17 residues. Germline CDR1 and CDR2: SNHLY and FYNNEI. J lost 1 base, V lost 1 base, and 6 bases had no gene match. The CDR3 sequence: CASSEVTSGGRSYEQYF. For the CDR3, the DNA is TGTGCCAGCAGTGAAGTTACTAGCGGGGGTCGATCCTACGAGCAGTACTTC.

This clonotype was recorded many times. This sequence joins TRBV3-1 and TRBJ1-3, with TRBD1 identical over 7 bases. Germline V lookup: CDR1 LGHDT, CDR2 YNNKEL (reference sequence). CDR3 size: 15 residues. The junction had 4 bases not matched to a gene; V was cut back by 5 bases and J by 0 bases. The CDR3 sequence is CASSAGTDSGNTIYF. The CDR3 nucleotides are TGTGCCAGCAGCGCCGGGACAGACTCTGGAAACACCATATATTTT.

Only a few counts were recorded for this clonotype. The rearrangement links TRBV6-1 to TRBJ1-5; no firm D call. V was clipped by 5 bases and J by 3 bases, with 8 bases between them. The germline CDR1 and CDR2 sequences are MNHNS and SASEGT. There are 13 residues in the CDR3. The CDR3 sequence is CASSLLNNQPQHF. The CDR3 DNA reads as TGTGCCAGCAGTTTGTTGAACAATCAGCCCCAGCATTTT.